This T cell receptor beta chain was retrieved from a study of response to subunit inactivated influenza vaccine. Germline assignment: CDR1 SGHTA and CDR2 FQGNSA. The CDR3 has 14 residues. The V and J ends lost 7 bases and 3 bases, in that order; junction bases with no gene match: 7. Notes on the study in general: Each seasonal influenza vaccination, the authors suggested, recruits few new T cells.

This clonotype was seen ten or more times. Its antigen is not identified. Each CDR3 protein gets one entry after TCRdb re-called the RT-PCR reads with MiXCR. The sample includes over 650,000 distinct CDR3 sequences, around 20% of them seen just once. The material was PBMCs from blood, obtained roughly 5 days after vaccination. The receptor's source is a man aged 45 to 65 who received an inactivated influenza vaccine. The chain uses TRBV7-2 and TRBJ2-7; 9 bases map to TRBD2. Written as DNA, the CDR3 is TGTGCCAGCATGGGCGGGAGGGCCTTCTACGAGCAGTACTTC. Protein product: CASMGGRAFYEQYF.